The next 29 T cell receptor beta chains were all read from a single sample in a study of CD4+ T cells in melanoma. Sequencing was performed with immunoSEQ multiplex PCR; in TCRdb, only in-frame clones are kept and a portion is missing. The sample has approximately 15,000 clones; 75% to 90% are singletons. The sequenced sample was cells from a culture (not recorded whether cultured in vitro). These receptors originate from a human donor with melanoma.

This chain joins TRBV2 and TRBJ2-5; 8 bases line up with TRBD1. Per the germline V gene, CDR1 is SNHLY and CDR2 is FYNNEI. The CDR3 extends over 14 amino acids. The ends lost 7 bases at V and 7 bases at J; junction bases unmatched: 11. The CDR3 sequence: CASKTGASLGTQYF. CDR3 nucleotides: TGTGCCAGCAAGACAGGGGCCTCACTGGGGACCCAGTACTTC.

In this sample, this clone turned up once. The chain is built from TRBV5-1 and TRBJ2-7; 7 nucleotides align to TRBD1. This CDR3 has 16 amino acids. Per germline, CDR1 SGHRS and CDR2 YFSETQ. The J segment lost 0 bases and the V segment lost 4 bases, leaving 10 bases of the junction unmatched. CDR3 loop: CASSLGTAFSSYEQYF. Here the CDR3 DNA reads TGCGCCAGCAGCCTGGGGACAGCGTTCAGCTCCTACGAGCAGTACTTC. Based on the CDR3 plus reference TRBV5-1 and TRBJ2-7, the full variable domain is KAGVTQTPRYLIKTRGQQVTLSCSPISGHRSVSWYQQTPGQGLQFLFEYFSETQRNKGNFPGRFSGRQFSNSRSEMNVSTLELGDSALYLCASSLGTAFSSYEQYFGPGTRLTVT.

The V call is TRBV5-1, the J call TRBJ2-2; tentative D call: TRBD1 (6 bases). This CDR3 region has 13 residues. V was clipped by 3 bases and J by 6 bases, with 9 bases between them. Germline CDR1 SGHRS, CDR2 YFSETQ. The CDR3 coding sequence is TGCGCCAGCAGCTCACAGGGTTCCGGGGAGCTGTTTTTT. This codes for CASSSQGSGELFF.

The rearrangement uses TRBV5-6 and TRBJ1-5, with 7 bases identical to TRBD1. The V gene end was trimmed by 4 bases and the J gene end by 7 bases; junction bases not matched to a gene: 8. The CDR3 consists of 14 residues. Germline V gene data show CDR1 as SGHDT and CDR2 as YYEEEE. Here the CDR3 DNA reads TGTGCCAGCAGCGCCAGGGGGAAAGGGCAGCCCCAGCATTTT. It translates to CASSARGKGQPQHF. The whole variable domain, filled in from reference TRBV5-6 and TRBJ1-5, reads DAGVTQSPTHLIKTRGQQVTLRCSPKSGHDTVSWYQQALGQGPQFIFQYYEEEERQRGNFPDRFSGHQFPNYSSELNVNALLLGDSALYLCASSARGKGQPQHFGDGTRLSIL.

The gene calls are TRBV7-3 and TRBJ2-3; a weak D match, TRBD1 (6 bases). Germline CDR1 and CDR2: SGHTA and FQGTGA. The CDR3 runs 15 residues. V was cut by 5 bases and J by 4 bases, with 16 bases left in between. In DNA, the CDR3 is TGTGCCAGCAGCCCGGGGACATTCGCCCCAGATACGCAGTATTTT. Its protein is CASSPGTFAPDTQYF.

This chain joins TRBV7-2 and TRBJ2-5; 7 bases line up with TRBD2. Germline-derived CDR1 and CDR2 are SGHTA and FQGNSA. This CDR3 is 15 amino acids long. The junction had 8 bases not matched to a gene; V was cut back by 6 bases and J by 1 base. The CDR3 nucleotides are TGTGCCAGCAGTAGAGCGGGGTTGCGCCAAGAGACCCAGTACTTC. Translating it yields CASSRAGLRQETQYF.

CDR3 residues: CASSRGTANSPLHF. CDR3 nucleotide sequence: TGTGCCAGCAGCCGCGGGACGGCGAATTCACCCCTCCACTTT. V usage is TRBV7-8 and J usage is TRBJ1-6, with a tentative D call TRBD1 (5 bases). Germline V gives CDR1 SGHVS, CDR2 FQNEAQ. The V and J ends lost 5 bases and 7 bases respectively, with 12 bases between them. The CDR3 has 14 residues.

The V call is TRBV2, the J call TRBJ2-1; TRBD2 agrees at 15 bases. CDR3 length: 18 residues. V lost 6 bases to trimming and J lost 0 bases; unmatched junction nucleotides: 6. Looked up from germline, CDR1 is SNHLY and CDR2 is FYNNEI. The CDR3 protein is CASRGTSGGSSSYNEQFF. CDR3 nucleotide sequence: TGTGCCAGCAGAGGGACTAGCGGGGGGTCCTCCTCCTACAATGAGCAGTTCTTC.

The chain carries TRBV6-1 and TRBJ2-7; D remains unclear. The CDR3 is 14 amino acids. Trimming removed 8 bases at V and 0 bases at J, with 14 bases between. Germline V lookup: CDR1 MNHNS, CDR2 SASEGT. CDR3 sequence (DNA): TGTGCCAGCGCTGAAGGAAGGAGCTCCTACGAGCAGTACTTC. It specifies CASAEGRSSYEQYF.

In this sample, this clone turned up once. This chain joins TRBV4-2 and TRBJ2-5; TRBD2 agrees at 9 bases. The CDR3 is 17 residues long. Germline CDR1 is LGHNA and CDR2 is YNFKEQ. Trimming at V came to 0 bases and at J to 6 bases, leaving 11 bases not matched to a gene. CDR3 nucleotides: TGTGCCAGCAGCCAAGATTTCTTGGCGGGGGGGGTGAAGACCCAGTACTTC. This codes for CASSQDFLAGGVKTQYF.

The chain couples TRBV2 to TRBJ1-2; the match to TRBD1 covers 7 bases. CDR3 length equals 13 residues. J gave up 4 bases and V 8 bases, and 7 bases lay outside the gene matches. Germline values: CDR1 SNHLY, CDR2 FYNNEI. The CDR3 DNA reads as TGTGCCAGCCGGGGGGACAGCCTCTATGGCTACACCTTC. It yields the protein CASRGDSLYGYTF.

The chain joins TRBV15 to TRBJ2-5; TRBD2 aligns across 11 bases. The CDR3 totals 17 residues. With V trimmed by 9 bases and J by 5 bases, 17 bases remained unmatched. CDR1 and CDR2 from the germline V gene are LNHNV and YYDKDF (reference sequence). The CDR3 nucleotides are TGTGCCACGTCTACTCTCTTATCTAGCGGGGGGTCGGAGACCCAGTACTTC. Translating it yields CATSTLLSSGGSETQYF.

V and J are TRBV5-1 and TRBJ1-1; tentatively, D is TRBD1 (5 bases). V was trimmed by 4 bases and J by 2 bases, leaving 15 bases between them. Germline CDR1 is SGHRS and CDR2 is YFSETQ. This CDR3 spans 15 amino acids. The CDR3 loop reads CASSRGLGVNTEAFF. The CDR3 DNA reads as TGCGCCAGCAGCCGGGGGTTAGGGGTCAACACTGAAGCTTTCTTT. Looking up the rest from reference TRBV5-1 and TRBJ1-1 gives the full variable domain: KAGVTQTPRYLIKTRGQQVTLSCSPISGHRSVSWYQQTPGQGLQFLFEYFSETQRNKGNFPGRFSGRQFSNSRSEMNVSTLELGDSALYLCASSRGLGVNTEAFFGQGTRLTVV.

The V and J genes are TRBV11-2 and TRBJ1-4; 8 bases line up with TRBD1. Germline V gene lookup returns CDR1 SGHAT and CDR2 FQNNGV. V shed 0 bases and J 6 bases; nucleotides not matched to a gene: 12. The CDR3 runs 18 residues. The CDR3 sequence is CASSLDLRGDRNDEKLFF. CDR3 DNA: TGTGCCAGCAGCTTAGATCTCAGGGGGGACAGGAACGATGAAAAACTGTTTTTT.

This clone has only one observation. The chain employs TRBV27 and TRBJ1-5, with 10 bases lining up with TRBD1. This CDR3 is 17 amino acids long. Losses at the gene ends were 6 bases for V and 7 bases for J; bases not matched to a gene: 15. Germline CDR1 and CDR2: MNHEY and SMNVEV (reference sequence). The DNA for the CDR3 is TGTGCCAGCAGCCAAAGGGGGACAGGGGATAGTCGACAGCCCCAGCATTTT. Its translation is CASSQRGTGDSRQPQHF.

The rearrangement links TRBV2 to TRBJ2-1, with D tentatively TRBD1 or TRBD2 (6 bases each). This CDR3 is 13 amino acids long. Germline CDR1 and CDR2: SNHLY and FYNNEI. The ends were cut back, 6 bases at V and 13 bases at J, with 19 bases in the middle. For the CDR3, the DNA is TGTGCCAGCAGCATGTATCCGGGGGCGGACCAGTTCTTC. Protein: CASSMYPGADQFF.

The rearrangement joins TRBV5-1 to TRBJ2-1; 9 bases are a match to TRBD2. V was clipped by 1 base and J by 5 bases; unmatched bases: 4. In germline, CDR1 is SGHRS, CDR2 YFSETQ. The CDR3 has 15 residues. The CDR3 coding sequence is TGCGCCAGCAGCTTGCTTGGGACTAGCAACAATGAGCAGTTCTTC. Translation gives CASSLLGTSNNEQFF.

This chain connects TRBV7-9 to TRBJ2-1; weak D call: TRBD2 (7 bases). This CDR3 contains 13 residues. The germline CDR1 and CDR2 sequences are SEHNR and FQNEAQ (reference sequence). Trimming removed 2 bases from V and 10 bases from J, with 12 bases in between. The CDR3 reads CASSLQQGGEQFF. The CDR3 DNA is TGTGCCAGCAGCTTACAACAGGGAGGGGAGCAGTTCTTC.

This clone was observed once. This chain uses TRBV10-2 with TRBJ1-6; D remains unclear. Germline V lookup: CDR1 WSHSY, CDR2 SAAADI. This CDR3 is built from 14 residues. The V and J ends lost 5 bases and 5 bases respectively, with 10 bases between them. The DNA of the CDR3 is TGCGCCAGCAGTAGTGTGGGGAATAATTCACCCCTCCACTTT. This translates into CASSSVGNNSPLHF.

This chain joins TRBV5-1 and TRBJ1-4; D gene uncertain. Germline V CDR1 and CDR2: SGHRS, YFSETQ. This CDR3 is built from 12 residues. V lost 0 bases and J lost 5, with 2 bases in between. This CDR3 is CASSLENEKLFF. The CDR3 nucleotides are TGCGCCAGCAGCTTGGAGAATGAAAAACTGTTTTTT.

The chain couples TRBV30 to TRBJ2-7; 9 bases are a match to TRBD1. Trimming removed 1 base from V and 0 bases from J; junction bases left unmatched: 4. The CDR3 is 15 residues long. Germline CDR1 GTSNPN, CDR2 SVGIG (reference sequence). CDR3 sequence (DNA): TGTGCCTGGAGTGCCGGACAGGGGATCTCCTACGAGCAGTACTTC. This translates into CAWSAGQGISYEQYF. Combining the CDR3 with reference TRBV30 and TRBJ2-7 gives the whole variable domain SQTIHQWPATLVQPVGSPLSLECTVEGTSNPNLYWYRQAAGRGLQLLFYSVGIGQISSEVPQNLSASRPQDRQFILSSKKLLLSDSGFYLCAWSAGQGISYEQYFGPGTRLTVT.

The V and J genes are TRBV10-3 and TRBJ2-7; TRBD1 aligns across 7 bases. Trimming took 9 bases from V and 2 from J; bases not matched to a gene: 16. The CDR3 is 16 amino acids. Looked up from germline, CDR1 is ENHRY and CDR2 is SYGVKD. CDR3 residues: CAIMGNQGDRAYEQYF. The DNA of the CDR3 is TGTGCCATAATGGGGAATCAGGGGGACCGGGCCTACGAGCAGTACTTC.

The rearrangement joins TRBV6-5 to TRBJ2-5; TRBD2 is a possible D gene (5 bases). The ends were cut back, 2 bases at V and 5 bases at J, with 15 bases in the middle. In germline, CDR1 is MNHEY, CDR2 SVGAGI. The CDR3 contains 15 residues. The CDR3 region is CASSYRTGVGETQYF. CDR3 sequence (DNA): TGTGCCAGCAGTTACCGGACCGGGGTTGGGGAGACCCAGTACTTC.

This chain joins TRBV5-5 and TRBJ2-3; 8 nucleotides match TRBD1. This CDR3 has 15 amino acids. CDR1 is SGHKS, CDR2 YYEKEE, per germline (reference sequence). V shed 4 bases and J 0 bases; nucleotides not matched to a gene: 4. CDR3 in DNA: TGTGCCAGCAGCGAAAACAGGGGGAGCACAGATACGCAGTATTTT. Translating it yields CASSENRGSTDTQYF.

The DNA of the CDR3 is TGTGCCAGCAGCGTAGAGGTCGGACTTAGCAATTCACCCCTCCACTTT. Protein product: CASSVEVGLSNSPLHF. This chain uses TRBV9 with TRBJ1-6; D call uncertain. This CDR3 has 16 amino acids. Germline V gene lookup returns CDR1 SGDLS and CDR2 YYNGEE. With 0 bases removed from V and 7 bases from J, the gap between germline ends came to 14 bases.

The V gene is TRBV25-1, the J gene TRBJ2-7; no definite D call. CDR3 size: 15 residues. The V gene lost 6 bases and the J gene lost 4 bases, with 19 bases spanning the gap. Per the germline V gene, CDR1 is MGHDK and CDR2 is SYGVNS. Here the CDR3 DNA reads TGTGCCAGCAGACCCCGAGTTAGTCTCCCATACGAGCAGTACTTC. It encodes CASRPRVSLPYEQYF.

This clone was picked up a small number of times. The chain carries TRBV19 and TRBJ1-2, with TRBD1 identical over 9 bases. Germline CDR1 LNHDA, CDR2 SQIVND (reference sequence). This CDR3 comprises 15 residues. The J segment lost 2 bases and the V segment lost 3 bases, leaving 4 bases of the junction unmatched. The CDR3 DNA sequence: TGTGCCAGTAGTATCTCCGGGACAGGGAACTATGGCTACACCTTC. The encoded protein is CASSISGTGNYGYTF.

The chain carries TRBV18 and TRBJ1-1; 9 nucleotides match TRBD1. This CDR3 contains 18 residues. Germline V gene data show CDR1 as KGHSH and CDR2 as LQKENI. Trimming cost V 1 base and J 0 bases; bases outside gene matches: 9. The CDR3 reads CASSPLGQGFSMNTEAFF. As DNA, the CDR3 is TGTGCCAGCTCACCACTTGGACAGGGGTTTTCTATGAACACTGAAGCTTTCTTT.

This chain joins TRBV6-1 and TRBJ2-7, with no clear D. V was cut by 4 bases and J by 1 base, with 11 bases left in between. The CDR3 has 14 residues. From germline, CDR1 is MNHNS and CDR2 SASEGT. The CDR3 bases are TGTGCCAGCAGTGTTACAGCACTTTCCTACGAGCAGTACTTC. This gives the protein CASSVTALSYEQYF.